This passage covers 21 T cell receptor beta chains from one sample sequenced in a study of T cells in Graves' hyperthyroidism and ophthalmopathy (dated 2019 in TCRdb). Library generation was performed with multiplex PCR. The listed sequencing device is Illumina HiSeq 2000. TCR beta CDR3 regions were amplified from RNA transcripts. For the first round of RT-PCR on the TCR CDR3, the HTBI primer set was used together with the Qiagen OneStep RT-PCR kit. The public sequencing data were trimmed at Q25 with fastp and processed into clonotypes with MiXCR by TCRdb, which kept only in-frame beta chains. Here each entry gathers all rows of one CDR3 protein and keeps the most common genes and DNA. The sample profile shows fewer than 450,000 distinct CDR3 sequences; about a sixth of them were found once. The ten largest make up 30% to 40% of the sample. The sample taken for sequencing was blood. These receptor sequences come from a woman aged 25 to 45 with Graves' hyperthyroidism that later progressed to Graves' ophthalmopathy.

The genes are TRBV10-3 and TRBJ1-2; 8 bases map to TRBD1. This CDR3 has 15 residues. From germline, CDR1 is ENHRY and CDR2 SYGVKD. V trimming: 0 bases; J trimming: 3 bases; junction bases outside the gene matches: 3. CDR3 region: CAISESTGVDYGYTF. CDR3 in DNA: TGTGCCATCAGTGAGTCGACAGGGGTCGACTATGGCTACACCTTC.

This clonotype was recorded a few times. The chain uses TRBV20-1 and TRBJ2-1, with 10 bases aligning to TRBD2. CDR1 and CDR2 (germline): DFQATT, SNEGSKA (reference sequence). Trimming removed 4 bases from V and 4 bases from J; junction bases left unmatched: 4. The CDR3 is 14 amino acids. CDR3 DNA sequence: TGCAGTGCTACCGGGACTAGCGAGTACAATGAGCAGTTCTTC. Residues: CSATGTSEYNEQFF.

This clonotype was observed a handful of times. The genes are TRBV9 and TRBJ2-2; D is unclear. The CDR3 consists of 16 residues. The germline CDR1 and CDR2 sequences are SGDLS and YYNGEE. V was clipped by 0 bases and J by 1 base, with 10 bases between them. CDR3 coding DNA: TGTGCCAGCAGCGTAGCTGGACGGCAGAACACCGGGGAGCTGTTTTTT. Residues: CASSVAGRQNTGELFF.

This chain joins TRBV7-2 and TRBJ2-6, with TRBD1 identical over 7 bases. CDR3 length equals 17 residues. Germline trimming cut 5 bases from V and 3 bases from J; bases unmatched to any gene: 10. The germline CDR1 and CDR2 sequences are SGHTA and FQGNSA. CDR3 sequence (DNA): TGTGCCAGCAGCCCTCGGGACAGAACGGGTGGGGCCAACGTCCTGACTTTC. It specifies CASSPRDRTGGANVLTF.

This clonotype was picked up many times. The chain couples TRBV28 to TRBJ2-2; TRBD2 agrees at 11 bases. The CDR3 is made up of 15 amino acids. Germline lookup yields CDR1 MDHEN and CDR2 SYDVKM. V shed 6 bases, J shed 8 bases, and the junction held 8 bases outside the gene matches. CDR3 residues: CASSYSGRGSGELFF. Here the CDR3 DNA reads TGTGCCAGCAGCTATAGCGGGAGGGGTTCTGGGGAGCTGTTTTTT.

A note on this clonotype: A junction end diverges from the germline sequence, so it may reflect a read error. The chain recombines TRBV7-2 with TRBJ1-4; the match to TRBD1 covers 11 bases. CDR3 length: 17 amino acids. The germline V gene has CDR1 SGHTA and CDR2 FQGNSA. The CDR3 bases are TGTGCCAGCAGCTTAGGCGGACAGGGGGCGCCGGATGAAGAACTGTTTTTT. It translates to CASSLGGQGAPDEELFF.

This rearrangement joins TRBV12-3 or TRBV12-4 to TRBJ2-3; D is ambiguous. V shed 5 bases and J shed 0 bases, with 9 bases lying between them. This CDR3 is 14 amino acids long. This chain's CDR3 is CASSRRVSTDTQYF. CDR3 sequence (DNA): TGTGCCAGCAGTCGACGAGTTAGCACAGATACGCAGTATTTT.

This clonotype was detected ten times or more. The chain joins TRBV6-4 to TRBJ2-3; TRBD2 matches 10 bases. Germline CDR1 and CDR2: MRHNA and SNTAGT. The V gene end was trimmed by 5 bases and the J gene end by 1 base; junction bases not matched to a gene: 6. The CDR3 consists of 16 residues. The chain's CDR3 is CASSLLGTSGTDTQYF. The CDR3 DNA sequence: TGTGCCAGCAGTTTACTGGGGACTAGCGGCACAGATACGCAGTATTTT.

This clonotype was seen at least ten times. This rearrangement joins TRBV3-1 to TRBJ2-1, with TRBD2 matching over 10 bases. This CDR3 is 18 amino acids long. Germline CDR1 reads LGHDT; CDR2 reads YNNKEL (reference sequence). The V segment lost 3 bases and the J segment 5 bases; nucleotides outside the gene matches: 13. Written as DNA, the CDR3 is TGTGCCAGCAGCCAGGAGACTGAAGCGGGAGGGCAACACAATGAGCAGTTCTTC. This gives the protein CASSQETEAGGQHNEQFF.

This clonotype has a handful of counts. V gene TRBV6-6 combines with J gene TRBJ2-7, with TRBD1 matching over 9 bases. V was clipped by 2 bases and J by 7 bases; unmatched bases: 15. Looked up from germline, CDR1 is MNHNY and CDR2 is SVGAGI (reference sequence). This CDR3 has 17 amino acids. CDR3 region: CASSYIAGQGLGREQYF. The CDR3 DNA reads as TGTGCCAGCAGTTACATTGCCGGACAGGGGTTGGGAAGGGAGCAGTACTTC.

This clonotype has ten or more counts. The chain couples TRBV29-1 to TRBJ2-1; 8 positions match TRBD1. The CDR3 spans 14 residues. Germline CDR1 SQVTM, CDR2 ANQGSEA. After removal of 1 base from V and 8 bases from J, the junction contained 7 bases not matched to a gene. The CDR3 DNA reads as TGCAGCGTTGAAGGACAGGGGAGATACGATGAGCAGTTCTTC. The encoded protein is CSVEGQGRYDEQFF.

This chain links TRBV5-6 with TRBJ2-2; D not resolved. CDR3 size: 14 residues. Germline CDR1 and CDR2: SGHDT and YYEEEE. Trimming took off 4 bases at V and 2 bases at J, with 9 bases between the two ends. CDR3 region: CASSPTQNTGELFF. CDR3 in DNA: TGTGCCAGCAGCCCTACTCAAAACACCGGGGAGCTGTTTTTT.

The sample holds a few counts of this clonotype. This chain links TRBV19 with TRBJ1-3; D gene unclear. V lost 10 bases and J lost 3, with 16 bases in between. CDR1 and CDR2 (germline): LNHDA, SQIVND (reference sequence). This CDR3 comprises 14 residues. CDR3 in amino acids: CATRGVQYGNTIYF. The CDR3 region has the DNA TGTGCCACCAGAGGAGTTCAGTATGGAAACACCATATATTTT.

This clonotype was observed at least ten times. The gene calls are TRBV28 and TRBJ2-5; D is undetermined. In germline, CDR1 is MDHEN, CDR2 SYDVKM. The length of the CDR3 is 14 residues. Trimming took off 3 bases at V and 1 base at J, with 9 bases between the two ends. The CDR3 is CASSLMQLQETQYF. DNA for the CDR3: TGTGCCAGCAGTTTGATGCAGCTCCAAGAGACCCAGTACTTC.

This clonotype was counted between two and nine times. The CDR3 protein is CASSLGQGANSPLHF. DNA for the CDR3: TGCGCCAGCAGCCTGGGACAGGGGGCCAATTCACCCCTCCACTTT. The rearrangement joins TRBV4-1 to TRBJ1-6; 12 bases align to TRBD1. V was clipped by 4 bases and J by 7 bases; unmatched bases: 2. The CDR3 runs 15 residues. The germline CDR1 and CDR2 sequences are MGHRA and YSYEKL.

V is TRBV12-3 or TRBV12-4 and J is TRBJ1-3, with D possibly TRBD1 on 5 matching bases. Trimming left V 6 bases short and J 2 bases short, with 11 bases between. The CDR3 extends over 14 amino acids. The CDR3 here is CASSQTGPGNTIYF. The CDR3 nucleotides are TGTGCCAGCAGCCAAACAGGTCCTGGAAACACCATATATTTT.

The chain has TRBV24-1 and TRBJ2-1; 14 nucleotides match TRBD2. V gave up 4 bases and J gave up 1 base; unmatched junction bases: 8. The CDR3 sequence is 19 residues long. Germline V gene lookup returns CDR1 KGHDR and CDR2 SFDVKD. Written as DNA, the CDR3 is TGTGCCACCAGTGACCCGGGACTAGCGGGAGCGGGGTCCTACAATGAGCAGTTCTTC. This sequence encodes CATSDPGLAGAGSYNEQFF.

The V call is TRBV9, the J call TRBJ2-5, with D possibly being TRBD1 (6 bases). The germline V gene encodes CDR1 SGDLS and CDR2 YYNGEE. The CDR3 is made up of 15 amino acids. The germline V and J ends were trimmed by 1 base and 4 bases, with 14 bases remaining between them. CDR3 in amino acids: CASSVQGLRGETQYF. In DNA form, the CDR3 reads TGTGCCAGCAGCGTACAGGGGCTTAGGGGAGAGACCCAGTACTTC.

This clonotype was recorded many times. The chain links TRBV29-1 to TRBJ2-1; D remains ambiguous. V gave up 3 bases and J gave up 6 bases, with 9 bases separating them. Germline V gene sequence: CDR1 SQVTM, CDR2 ANQGSEA. The CDR3 length is 12 residues. The CDR3 sequence: CSVDLGINEQFF. In DNA form, the CDR3 reads TGCAGCGTTGATCTGGGTATCAATGAGCAGTTCTTC.

There are many counts of this clonotype. The rearrangement links TRBV13 to TRBJ2-7, with D possibly being TRBD1 (6 bases). The length of the CDR3 is 13 residues. Trimming took off 6 bases at V and 2 bases at J, with 11 bases between the two ends. From germline, CDR1 is PRHDT and CDR2 FYEKMQ (reference sequence). The CDR3 DNA reads as TGTGCCAGCAGACTCGGACAGACCTACGAGCAGTACTTC. Its translation: CASRLGQTYEQYF.

This clonotype was counted between two and nine times. The chain is built from TRBV30 and TRBJ2-7; 7 nucleotides agree with TRBD1. With 1 base clipped from V and 5 bases from J, the junction kept 2 bases outside the gene matches. The CDR3 has 12 residues. Germline CDR1 and CDR2: GTSNPN and SVGIG (reference sequence). The CDR3 DNA follows: TGTGCCTGGAGTGATCAGGGGGACGAGCAGTACGTC. It yields the protein CAWSDQGDEQYV.